The 9 T cell receptor beta chains in this list originate from one sample, sequenced in a study of blood T cell repertoires in COVID-19. Profiling relied on immunoSEQ multiplex PCR, and the TCRdb table lists in-frame clones only, not all of them. The sample has over 60,000 clones; about 81% are singletons. The material sequenced was peripheral blood. These receptors all come from a human donor in a cohort sampled during active COVID-19.

CDR3 DNA sequence: TGTGCCAGCAGCCCCCAGGGAGATACGCAGTATTTT. Its protein product is CASSPQGDTQYF. V is TRBV7-9 and J is TRBJ2-3; TRBD1 is a possible D gene (5 bases). CDR3 size: 12 residues. From germline, CDR1 is SEHNR and CDR2 FQNEAQ (reference sequence). V was clipped by 5 bases and J by 5 bases, with 8 bases between them.

V usage is TRBV2 and J usage is TRBJ2-7; TRBD1 matches at 8 bases. The trim removed 6 bases at V and 4 bases at J, leaving 8 bases unmatched. Germline CDR1 SNHLY, CDR2 FYNNEI. The CDR3 contains 14 residues. The CDR3 protein is CASSAGQGSYEQYF. The CDR3 bases are TGTGCCAGCAGCGCCGGACAGGGATCGTACGAGCAGTACTTC.

V usage is TRBV5-4 and J usage is TRBJ2-3, with a weak D call TRBD2 (5 bases). Trimming removed 4 bases from V and 2 bases from J, with 14 bases in between. Looked up from germline, CDR1 is SGHNT and CDR2 is YYREEE (reference sequence). This CDR3 comprises 15 residues. CDR3 DNA: TGTGCCAGCAGCGTCGGACTGGCAAACACAGATACGCAGTATTTT. Translated: CASSVGLANTDTQYF.

This clone was seen only once. The chain recombines TRBV5-1 with TRBJ1-1; 9 bases match TRBD1. The CDR3 covers 13 residues. V lost 8 bases and J lost 1; bases outside the gene matches: 3. Germline CDR1 reads SGHRS; CDR2 reads YFSETQ. This CDR3 reads CASGQGRNTEAFF. In DNA form, the CDR3 reads TGCGCCAGTGGACAGGGGAGGAACACTGAAGCTTTCTTT.

This rearrangement joins TRBV6-5 to TRBJ2-7; 11 nucleotides agree with TRBD2. Trimming cost V 6 bases and J 0 bases; bases outside gene matches: 4. The CDR3 contains 15 residues. Germline values: CDR1 MNHEY, CDR2 SVGAGI. CDR3 in DNA: TGTGCCAGCAGCCACGGACTAGCGGGCTCCTACGAGCAGTACTTC. Translating it yields CASSHGLAGSYEQYF.

The chain couples TRBV9 to TRBJ2-7; 11 bases are a match to TRBD2. V lost 4 bases, J lost 2 bases, and 5 bases stayed unmatched. Germline CDR1 and CDR2: SGDLS and YYNGEE. This CDR3 region has 15 residues. CDR3 sequence (DNA): TGTGCCAGCAGCCCCGGGACTAGCGGTACCTACGAGCAGTACTTC. It translates to CASSPGTSGTYEQYF.

This chain joins TRBV5-1 and TRBJ2-5; 10 positions match TRBD2. Germline CDR1 and CDR2: SGHRS and YFSETQ. The CDR3 has 15 residues. Trimming cost V 2 bases and J 2 bases; bases outside gene matches: 3. CDR3 DNA: TGCGCCAGCAGCTTAGCGGGAGGGCCTCAAGAGACCCAGTACTTC. Translated, it gives CASSLAGGPQETQYF. The full variable domain, its missing parts supplied by reference TRBV5-1 and TRBJ2-5, is KAGVTQTPRYLIKTRGQQVTLSCSPISGHRSVSWYQQTPGQGLQFLFEYFSETQRNKGNFPGRFSGRQFSNSRSEMNVSTLELGDSALYLCASSLAGGPQETQYFGPGTRLLVL.

This clone turned up a few times. The J gene is TRBJ2-1, the V gene TRBV2; 9 nucleotides line up with TRBD2. Germline-derived CDR1 and CDR2 are SNHLY and FYNNEI. The trim removed 1 base at V and 7 bases at J, leaving 8 bases unmatched. This CDR3 has 16 amino acids. The CDR3 region has the DNA TGTGCCAGCAGTGAAGAGGCTAGCGGGATGGGAAATGAGCAGTTCTTC. It encodes CASSEEASGMGNEQFF.

This chain joins TRBV18 and TRBJ2-5, with 8 positions matching TRBD2. Germline CDR1 and CDR2: KGHSH and LQKENI. The CDR3 covers 16 residues. With V trimmed by 0 bases and J by 2 bases, 5 bases remained unmatched. As DNA, the CDR3 is TGTGCCAGCTCACCACCGGGTCGGGGGGGTCAAGAGACCCAGTACTTC. Its protein is CASSPPGRGGQETQYF. The complete variable domain, with remaining parts taken from reference TRBV18 and TRBJ2-5, reads NAGVMQNPRHLVRRRGQEARLRCSPMKGHSHVYWYRQLPEEGLKFMVYLQKENIIDESGMPKERFSAEFPKEGPSILRIQQVVRGDSAAYFCASSPPGRGGQETQYFGPGTRLLVL.